This T cell receptor (beta chain) was recovered during a study of T cell responses to AZD1222 COVID-19 vaccine. Study-wide points: Females made up more of the donors, who were largely white British, and clonal diversity may have come out too low. The span of vaccine-associated CD4 TCRs extended across spike, with dominance at 160-218 and 743-854.

Using immunoSEQ multiplex PCR, the repertoire was profiled, and TCRdb retains in-frame clones only, with some absent. The sample has 150,000 or so clones, roughly 91% seen once. About this clone itself: What it recognizes is unknown.

CDR1 and CDR2 from the germline V gene are SGHTA and FQGNSA. The CDR3 is 18 residues long. J gave up 5 bases and V 3 bases, and 13 bases lay outside the gene matches. The material sequenced was peripheral blood, taken on day 0 of AZD1222 vaccination. The TCR sequence derives from an adult in good health. This chain links TRBV7-2 with TRBJ2-1; 10 bases align to TRBD2. In DNA, the CDR3 is TGTGCCAGCAGCTTCCCCAGCGGGGGGGCCGGCACCAACAATGAGCAGTTCTTC. This translates into CASSFPSGGAGTNNEQFF.